This T cell receptor (beta chain) was captured in a study of identical twins. A word on this clonotype: Its antigen is not identified.

Points from the study as a whole: Among beta out-of-frame sequences, excess sharing between twins appeared weaker.

TCRdb fed the 5' RACE reads into MiXCR, producing one record per CDR3 protein. This sample has roughly 1.6 million distinct CDR3 sequences, with around 29% found just once. Sequenced input: cord blood. This sequence originates from a newborn girl in good health.

The CDR3 bases are TGTGCCAGCACCATCGACAGGGCTACGCAGTATTTT. Residues: CASTIDRATQYF. V and J are TRBV6-1 and TRBJ2-3; 7 nucleotides match TRBD1. This CDR3 has 12 amino acids. The trim removed 7 bases at V and 8 bases at J, leaving 6 bases unmatched. CDR1 is MNHNS, CDR2 SASEGT, per germline.